A single sample is the source of the 12 T cell receptor beta chains below, sequenced in a study of T cells in Graves' hyperthyroidism and ophthalmopathy (dated 2019 in TCRdb). Receptors were amplified or captured by multiplex PCR. TCRdb lists the instrument as Illumina HiSeq 2000. The TCR beta CDR3 regions were amplified from RNA transcripts. For the first round of RT-PCR on the TCR CDR3, the HTBI primer set was used together with the Qiagen OneStep RT-PCR kit. TCRdb applied fastp at Q25 and MiXCR to the public reads, then kept only in-frame beta chains. Identical CDR3 protein sequences are pooled into one entry, listed with their most common genes and DNA. Recorded for this sample are roughly 700,000 distinct CDR3 sequences; around 16% of them occurred a single time. The ten largest clonotypes hold roughly 16% of the sample. The sample was blood. Every receptor here comes from a man aged 50-59 years with Graves' hyperthyroidism.

The chain joins TRBV19 to TRBJ2-7; D remains ambiguous. Between the trimmed V and J ends, which lost 3 bases and 5 bases, there was a span of 14 bases. There are 14 residues in the CDR3. Germline-derived CDR1 and CDR2 are LNHDA and SQIVND (reference sequence). The chain's CDR3 is CASSIMYPTDEQYF. The CDR3 coding sequence is TGTGCCAGTAGTATCATGTACCCAACCGACGAGCAGTACTTC.

There are a few counts of this clonotype. The rearrangement joins TRBV2 to TRBJ1-5; a weak D match, TRBD1 (5 bases). The CDR3 is 13 residues long. The germline V and J ends were trimmed by 7 bases and 4 bases, with 11 bases remaining between them. Germline CDR1 is SNHLY and CDR2 is FYNNEI. In nucleotides, the CDR3 is TGTGCCAGCAAAGACAGAGAAAATCAGCCCCAGCATTTT. Translated: CASKDRENQPQHF.

This clonotype has at least ten counts. The genes are TRBV5-1 and TRBJ2-7; 10 bases agree with TRBD2. J was trimmed by 5 bases and V by 0 bases; bases with no gene match: 5. Germline V CDR1 and CDR2: SGHRS, YFSETQ. The CDR3 is 15 amino acids. CDR3 protein: CASSLAWGLANEQYF. CDR3 DNA: TGCGCCAGCAGCTTGGCCTGGGGACTAGCGAACGAGCAGTACTTC.

This clonotype was found a few times. The CDR3, as DNA: TGTGCCAGCAGCTCCCGACAGGGCTTTGCCTACGAGCAGTACTTC. Protein product: CASSSRQGFAYEQYF. The V gene is TRBV13, the J gene TRBJ2-7, with 7 nucleotides matching TRBD1. The CDR3 has 15 residues. Per germline, CDR1 PRHDT and CDR2 FYEKMQ (reference sequence). V was pared by 4 bases and J by 2 bases, with 8 bases of the junction left unmatched.

For the CDR3, the DNA is TGTGCCACCAGGACAGCCTGGGATCAGCCCCAGCATTTT. Its protein is CATRTAWDQPQHF. This chain connects TRBV10-3 to TRBJ1-5; TRBD1 might be the D (6 bases). The CDR3 runs to 13 residues. The V gene lost 10 bases and the J gene lost 5 bases, with 15 bases spanning the gap. In germline, CDR1 is ENHRY, CDR2 SYGVKD.

This clonotype was seen a few times. The CDR3 reads CASSYDRGQEAFF. CDR3 bases: TGTGCCAGCAGTTACGACAGGGGGCAGGAGGCTTTCTTT. The chain is built from TRBV6-5 and TRBJ1-1, with 10 bases identical to TRBD1. Trimming removed 2 bases from V and 11 bases from J; junction bases left unmatched: 5. Germline V CDR1 and CDR2: MNHEY, SVGAGI. The CDR3 loop spans 13 amino acids.

About this clonotype itself: One end of the junction is discordant with germline, which a read error may explain. The chain combines TRBV20-1 with TRBJ2-2, with 15 bases identical to TRBD2. The CDR3 is 15 amino acids. Germline V gene sequence: CDR1 DFQATT, CDR2 SNEGSKA (reference sequence). CDR3 in DNA: TGCAGTGCCAGGACTAGCGGGAGGGACACCGCGGAGCTGTTTTTT. Its translation: CSARTSGRDTAELFF.

The chain has TRBV18 and TRBJ2-3, with 12 bases fitting TRBD2. Germline CDR1 reads KGHSH; CDR2 reads LQKENI. The CDR3 is 16 amino acids. V was pared by 6 bases and J by 5 bases, with 9 bases of the junction left unmatched. CDR3 nucleotides: TGTGCCAGCTCCCGAGAGACTAGCGGGAGTATAGATACGCAGTATTTT. It translates to CASSRETSGSIDTQYF.

This clonotype was observed many times. This chain connects TRBV12-3 or TRBV12-4 to TRBJ2-1; D possibly corresponds to TRBD2 (6 bases). The germline V and J ends were trimmed by 3 bases and 2 bases, with 14 bases remaining between them. The CDR3 contains 16 residues. The CDR3 bases are TGTGCCAGCAGTTTGGGGCTAGCGCTGGCCTACAATGAGCAGTTCTTC. Protein sequence: CASSLGLALAYNEQFF.

The V call is TRBV6-1, the J call TRBJ2-2; 10 bases match TRBD1. This CDR3 comprises 15 residues. V shed 8 bases, J shed 4 bases, and the junction held 7 bases outside the gene matches. CDR1 is MNHNS, CDR2 SASEGT, per germline. CDR3 nucleotide sequence: TGTGCCAGCCTCCGACAGGGGGCAGGCACCGGGGAGCTGTTTTTT. Its protein product is CASLRQGAGTGELFF.

In this sample, this clonotype turned up many times. The chain carries TRBV12-3 or TRBV12-4 and TRBJ2-7; D is perhaps TRBD2 (5 bases). This CDR3 has 15 residues. The V end was cut by 3 bases, the J end by 3 bases, with 15 bases between. The CDR3 region has the DNA TGTGCCAGCAGTTTCGGGTCGAGCGGAATCTACGAGCAGTACTTC. It yields the protein CASSFGSSGIYEQYF.

As concerns this clonotype: A much larger clonotype is one base distant, so this may be a read error. This chain uses TRBV6-1 with TRBJ2-7, with D possibly matching TRBD1 (5 bases). Trimming cost V 7 bases and J 6 bases, with 16 bases left between them. The germline CDR1 and CDR2 sequences are MNHNS and SASEGT. The CDR3 loop spans 13 amino acids. Written as DNA, the CDR3 is TGTGCCAGCATTAGGACAAGGGGCGGCGAGCAGTACTTC. This sequence encodes CASIRTRGGEQYF.